This T cell receptor beta chain was captured by sequencing in a study of breast tumors, draining lymph nodes, adjacent tissues. Germline lookup yields CDR1 MNHEY and CDR2 SMNVEV (reference sequence). The CDR3 runs to 13 residues. V lost 8 bases, J lost 5 bases, and 16 bases lay in between. Axillary draining lymph nodes of breast cancer patients supplied the node samples. This clonotype was recorded at least ten times. Each CDR3 protein gets one entry after TCRdb re-called the multiplex PCR reads with MiXCR. Of fewer than 200,000 distinct CDR3 sequences listed, approximately 30% are singletons. The receptor was derived from a female donor with breast cancer. Some clones in this sample may be carry-over from other donors' samples. What was sequenced was axillary lymph node tissue. The V call is TRBV27, the J call TRBJ2-7; possible D gene TRBD2, 6 bases. The CDR3 is CASLRGLGDEQYF. For the CDR3, the DNA is TGTGCCAGCCTGCGGGGTTTGGGGGACGAGCAGTACTTC.